This passage covers 20 T cell receptor beta chains from one sample sequenced in a study of human T cells and chemical hapten exposure. TCRdb itself ran the 5' RACE reads through MiXCR, one entry per CDR3 protein. The repertoire holds some 150,000 distinct CDR3 sequences, with around 4.1% as singletons. Unseparated into fractions, whole blood served as the source from which total RNA was extracted. The receptors originated from a female donor in good health.

Many counts were recorded for this clonotype. This rearrangement joins TRBV6-6 to TRBJ1-1; D is possibly TRBD1 (5 bases). V lost 5 bases, J lost 2 bases, and 21 bases lay in between. Germline CDR1 reads MNHNY; CDR2 reads SVGAGI (reference sequence). This CDR3 spans 17 amino acids. CDR3 sequence reads: CASSKMAGLPPNTEAFF. The CDR3 nucleotides read TGTGCCAGCAGTAAAATGGCGGGACTGCCACCCAACACTGAAGCTTTCTTT.

This clonotype has a count of ten or more. The chain uses TRBV27 and TRBJ1-2, with TRBD1 as a possible D gene (5 bases). The CDR3 sequence is 15 residues long. Trimming took off 6 bases at V and 2 bases at J, with 16 bases between the two ends. Germline CDR1 reads MNHEY; CDR2 reads SMNVEV (reference sequence). CDR3 nucleotide sequence: TGTGCCAGCAGGCGACAGCCCACCTCCAACTATGGCTACACCTTC. Residues: CASRRQPTSNYGYTF.

This clonotype was seen ten or more times. The rearrangement joins TRBV7-2 to TRBJ2-5; 12 bases align to TRBD2. The CDR3 runs 17 residues. Trimming cost V 2 bases and J 4 bases; bases outside gene matches: 8. CDR1 is SGHTA, CDR2 FQGNSA, per germline. CDR3 region: CASSLISSGGAGETQYF. The DNA of the CDR3 is TGTGCCAGCAGCTTAATATCTAGCGGGGGGGCGGGAGAGACCCAGTACTTC.

This clonotype was detected many times. V is TRBV5-4 and J is TRBJ1-4, with 9 bases aligning to TRBD1. The ends lost 4 bases at V and 4 bases at J; junction bases unmatched: 5. Germline values: CDR1 SGHNT, CDR2 YYREEE (reference sequence). This CDR3 has 15 residues. CDR3 nucleotides: TGTGCCAGCAGCACCCGGACAGGGGTTAATGAAAAACTGTTTTTT. Amino acids: CASSTRTGVNEKLFF.

Note on this clonotype: A clone one base away is much larger, so this may be a read error. The chain joins TRBV28 to TRBJ1-6, with unresolved D. Germline V CDR1 and CDR2: MDHEN, SYDVKM. The V end lost 5 bases, the J end lost 0 bases, and 17 bases lay between the germline ends. CDR3 size: 18 residues. The CDR3 DNA sequence: TGTGCCAGCAGTGACCCCCAGACCCTTGGCTCCTATAATTCACCCCTCCACTTT. Translation gives CASSDPQTLGSYNSPLHF.

This clonotype has only a few counts. The chain combines TRBV29-1 with TRBJ2-7; D is perhaps TRBD1 (5 bases). Germline CDR1 reads SQVTM; CDR2 reads ANQGSEA. CDR3 length: 13 amino acids. V was pared by 3 bases and J by 0 bases, with 9 bases between. The CDR3 reads CSVDGANSYEQYF. CDR3 nucleotides: TGCAGCGTTGATGGGGCAAACTCCTACGAGCAGTACTTC.

At least ten counts were recorded for this clonotype. This sequence joins TRBV20-1 and TRBJ2-7; D not certain. V was trimmed by 0 bases and J by 0 bases, leaving 12 bases between them. The CDR3 has 15 residues. CDR1 and CDR2 from the germline V gene are DFQATT and SNEGSKA (reference sequence). The CDR3 DNA sequence: TGCAGTGCTAGAGATCACACAAGGGCCTCCTACGAGCAGTACTTC. Translated, it gives CSARDHTRASYEQYF.

The chain has TRBV2 and TRBJ2-1, with 11 bases matching TRBD2. The J segment lost 11 bases and the V segment lost 5 bases, leaving 8 bases of the junction unmatched. Germline-derived CDR1 and CDR2 are SNHLY and FYNNEI. The CDR3 consists of 14 residues. CDR3: CASSPSGGPRQQFF. DNA of the CDR3: TGTGCCAGCAGTCCTAGCGGGGGGCCTCGTCAGCAGTTCTTC.

Turning to this clonotype: This may arise from a read error, as a much more abundant clone is one base away. The chain uses TRBV10-3 and TRBJ1-1, with D maybe TRBD1 (5 bases). Germline V CDR1 and CDR2: ENHRY, SYGVKD. The V gene lost 5 bases and the J gene lost 0 bases, with 13 bases spanning the gap. CDR3 size: 15 residues. The CDR3 protein is CAISQGSPMNTEAFF. The CDR3 nucleotides read TGTGCCATCAGTCAGGGTTCCCCTATGAACACTGAAGCTTTCTTT.

In its sample, this clonotype was seen many times. This chain links TRBV20-1 with TRBJ2-7, with 8 bases that match TRBD2. The J segment lost 1 base and the V segment lost 5 bases, leaving 10 bases of the junction unmatched. The germline CDR1 and CDR2 sequences are DFQATT and SNEGSKA (reference sequence). CDR3 length equals 15 residues. CDR3 DNA: TGCAGTGCTGGTAGAGCGGGGGCCTATTCCTACGAGCAGTACTTC. It is translated as CSAGRAGAYSYEQYF.

This clonotype counts as medium-sized. The CDR3, as DNA: TGTGCCACCAGTGACGGGACAGGACACACCGGGGAGCTGTTTTTT. It specifies CATSDGTGHTGELFF. The V call is TRBV24-1, the J call TRBJ2-2, with 8 bases lining up with TRBD1. V gave up 4 bases and J gave up 3 bases; unmatched junction bases: 3. Germline V CDR1 and CDR2: KGHDR, SFDVKD. The CDR3 sequence is 15 residues long.

This clonotype has a count of ten or more. V and J are TRBV6-2 or TRBV6-3 and TRBJ1-2, with D possibly matching TRBD1 (5 bases). Per germline, CDR1 MNHEY and CDR2 SVGEGT. CDR3 size: 12 residues. V lost 4 bases and J 6 bases, leaving 9 bases between the germline ends. CDR3: CASSSGTHGYTF. In DNA, the CDR3 is TGTGCCAGCAGTTCCGGGACCCATGGCTACACCTTC.

This clonotype has ten or more counts. The CDR3 nucleotides read TGCAGTGCTAGTCCCTCCAGGACAGGCGGTCAGCCCCAGCATTTT. Translation: CSASPSRTGGQPQHF. The chain combines TRBV20-1 with TRBJ1-5; 7 positions match TRBD1. There are 15 residues in the CDR3. The V gene end was trimmed by 3 bases and the J gene end by 6 bases; junction bases not matched to a gene: 11. In germline, CDR1 is DFQATT, CDR2 SNEGSKA (reference sequence).

This clonotype was seen repeatedly, ten times or more. This CDR3 is CASSLAGSKSSYEQYF. The CDR3, as DNA: TGTGCCAGCAGCTTAGCGGGCAGTAAAAGCTCCTACGAGCAGTACTTC. The chain employs TRBV7-2 and TRBJ2-7; D not resolved. The CDR3 covers 16 residues. The V end lost 0 bases, the J end lost 0 bases, and 12 bases lay between the germline ends. CDR1 is SGHTA and CDR2 is FQGNSA in the germline V gene.

This clonotype has ten or more counts. V is TRBV7-2 and J is TRBJ2-7; 8 bases line up with TRBD2. The CDR3 totals 15 residues. V lost 4 bases, J lost 3 bases, and 8 bases stayed unmatched. Germline V gene data show CDR1 as SGHTA and CDR2 as FQGNSA. The CDR3 region is CASSWLGGRYYEQYF. The CDR3 DNA reads TGTGCCAGCAGCTGGCTGGGCGGGAGGTACTACGAGCAGTACTTC.

In its sample, this clonotype was seen many times. The chain employs TRBV10-3 and TRBJ2-2; 9 bases are shared with TRBD2. V shed 5 bases, J shed 4 bases, and the junction held 5 bases outside the gene matches. Germline V gene data show CDR1 as ENHRY and CDR2 as SYGVKD. The CDR3 is 15 amino acids. The CDR3 coding sequence is TGTGCCATCAGTCGGACTAGCGAGAGCACCGGGGAGCTGTTTTTT. This gives the protein CAISRTSESTGELFF.

This clonotype was found many times. The chain has TRBV20-1 and TRBJ1-1; possible D gene TRBD1, 5 bases. This CDR3 contains 12 residues. V lost 3 bases to trimming and J lost 7 bases, with 12 bases between them. CDR1 and CDR2 (germline): DFQATT, SNEGSKA (reference sequence). CDR3 DNA: TGCAGTGCTAGTTTAAGGGGTAATGAAGCTTTCTTT. This gives the protein CSASLRGNEAFF.

This clonotype showed up many times. The chain has TRBV27 and TRBJ1-2; the D gene is possibly TRBD1 (5 bases). The CDR3 runs to 16 residues. Trimming left V 4 bases short and J 0 bases short, with 15 bases between. Germline CDR1 reads MNHEY; CDR2 reads SMNVEV (reference sequence). The CDR3 coding sequence is TGTGCCAGCAGTTCCACGTATGAGGGGCCTAACTATGGCTACACCTTC. Amino acids: CASSSTYEGPNYGYTF.

This clonotype was counted ten times or more. The rearrangement uses TRBV5-1 and TRBJ2-5; a weak D match, TRBD1 (5 bases). CDR3 length: 14 residues. The germline V gene has CDR1 SGHRS and CDR2 YFSETQ. V was pared by 0 bases and J by 6 bases, with 12 bases between. The CDR3 is CASSLGGALKTQYF. Written as DNA, the CDR3 is TGCGCCAGCAGCTTGGGGGGCGCCCTGAAGACCCAGTACTTC.

In this sample, this clonotype turned up many times. J is TRBJ2-1 and V is TRBV19; 9 bases match TRBD1. Losses at the gene ends were 4 bases for V and 6 bases for J; bases not matched to a gene: 7. Germline loops: CDR1 LNHDA, CDR2 SQIVND (reference sequence). This CDR3 comprises 15 residues. The CDR3 DNA is TGTGCCAGTAGTACCTACAGGGGGCCTAGCAATGAGCAGTTCTTC. Translating gives CASSTYRGPSNEQFF.